What follows are 11 T cell receptor beta chains derived from one specimen sequenced in a study of response to subunit inactivated influenza vaccine. Each CDR3 protein gets one entry after TCRdb re-called the RT-PCR reads with MiXCR. The repertoire consists of over 750,000 distinct CDR3 sequences, with over 20% occurring once and the leading ten covering around 9.6%. This sample comprised PBMCs from blood, obtained less than 6 days after vaccination. The receptor source for this set is a man aged 50-59 years who received an inactivated influenza vaccine.

This chain links TRBV4-2 with TRBJ2-2, with 8 bases identical to TRBD1. CDR3 length: 14 residues. J lost 6 bases, V lost 1 base, and 1 base had no gene match. CDR1 is LGHNA and CDR2 is YNFKEQ in the germline V gene. The CDR3, as DNA: TGTGCCAGCAGCCAAGTACAGGGGGCCGGGGAGCTGTTTTTT. Its protein is CASSQVQGAGELFF.

This clonotype came up many times. The rearrangement joins TRBV12-3 or TRBV12-4 to TRBJ2-2; 7 nucleotides match TRBD1. The CDR3 spans 16 residues. Trimming cost V 3 bases and J 3 bases; bases outside gene matches: 7. CDR3 sequence (DNA): TGTGCCAGCAGTTTCGACAGGGAGAGTTACACCGGGGAGCTGTTTTTT. This gives the protein CASSFDRESYTGELFF.

The chain recombines TRBV5-5 with TRBJ2-2; D might be TRBD1 (6 bases). The V end was cut by 5 bases, the J end by 6 bases, with 14 bases between. The CDR3 is 14 amino acids. CDR1 and CDR2 from the germline V gene are SGHKS and YYEKEE (reference sequence). The CDR3 sequence is CASRAPGQSGELFF. The CDR3 DNA follows: TGTGCCAGCAGAGCTCCGGGACAATCCGGGGAGCTGTTTTTT. The full variable domain, in which reference TRBV5-5 and TRBJ2-2 provide the parts outside the CDR3, is DAGVTQSPTHLIKTRGQQVTLRCSPISGHKSVSWYQQVLGQGPQFIFQYYEKEERGRGNFPDRFSARQFPNYSSELNVNALLLGDSALYLCASRAPGQSGELFFGEGSRLTVL.

This clonotype was observed a handful of times. The rearrangement uses TRBV28 and TRBJ2-2; a possible D gene is TRBD2 (5 bases). Trimming shortened V by 1 base and J by 4 bases, and 13 bases separated the two germline ends. Germline assignment: CDR1 MDHEN and CDR2 SYDVKM. This CDR3 spans 16 amino acids. For the CDR3, the DNA is TGTGCCAGCAGTTTATTCGGTCTAGCCCGCACCGGGGAGCTGTTTTTT. It specifies CASSLFGLARTGELFF.

This chain joins TRBV20-1 and TRBJ1-6; 11 nucleotides match TRBD1. Losses at the gene ends were 3 bases for V and 10 bases for J; bases not matched to a gene: 5. CDR3 length: 14 amino acids. Germline V gives CDR1 DFQATT, CDR2 SNEGSKA (reference sequence). The CDR3 DNA reads as TGCAGTGCTAGTGGGACAGGGGGTAGATCACCCCTCCACTTT. It is translated as CSASGTGGRSPLHF.

J is TRBJ1-2 and V is TRBV4-3, with unresolved D. Deletions cut 0 bases from V and 10 bases from J, with 12 bases between. Germline loops: CDR1 LGHNA, CDR2 YSLEER. The CDR3 contains 13 residues. The CDR3 is CASSQDERGDYTF. The CDR3 region has the DNA TGCGCCAGCAGCCAAGATGAGCGGGGAGACTACACCTTC.

The rearrangement uses TRBV4-1 and TRBJ2-3; possible D gene TRBD2, 7 bases. Looked up from germline, CDR1 is MGHRA and CDR2 is YSYEKL. The CDR3 has 15 residues. V was pared by 0 bases and J by 6 bases, with 13 bases between. The CDR3: CASSQDGGGADTQYF. The CDR3 nucleotides read TGCGCCAGCAGCCAAGACGGAGGGGGGGCTGATACGCAGTATTTT.

The V gene is TRBV29-1, the J gene TRBJ1-1; D may be TRBD1 (6 bases). This CDR3 is built from 12 residues. Germline loops: CDR1 SQVTM, CDR2 ANQGSEA. V lost 7 bases to trimming and J lost 7 bases, with 16 bases between them. CDR3 bases: TGCAGCGCCCTTGGGATGGACAGTGAAGCTTTCTTT. It codes for CSALGMDSEAFF.

This clonotype was found a few times. The chain employs TRBV20-1 and TRBJ2-1, with 8 positions matching TRBD2. After removal of 1 base from V and 3 bases from J, the junction contained 5 bases not matched to a gene. This CDR3 has 15 amino acids. Germline CDR1 is DFQATT and CDR2 is SNEGSKA (reference sequence). Here the CDR3 DNA reads TGCAGTGCTAGAGTGATCGGGAGGGTCTACAATGAGCAGTTCTTC. Its protein product is CSARVIGRVYNEQFF.

This clonotype was observed at least ten times. This sequence joins TRBV12-3 or TRBV12-4 and TRBJ2-5; D remains unclear. The CDR3 is made up of 13 amino acids. The V gene lost 6 bases and the J gene lost 0 bases, with 8 bases spanning the gap. The CDR3 nucleotides are TGTGCCAGCAGCCTTGGGGACCAAGAGACCCAGTACTTC. Protein product: CASSLGDQETQYF.

This clonotype has more than one count but fewer than ten. The V call is TRBV20-1, the J call TRBJ2-5; possibly TRBD2 for D (5 bases). In germline, CDR1 is DFQATT, CDR2 SNEGSKA (reference sequence). This CDR3 has 14 amino acids. The V end was cut by 3 bases, the J end by 9 bases, with 20 bases between. The CDR3 loop reads CSASPEGPGVPQYF. CDR3 DNA sequence: TGCAGTGCTAGCCCCGAGGGCCCAGGAGTTCCCCAGTACTTC.